The 9 T cell receptor beta chains presented below share a single source sample, sequenced in a study of low-dose radiotherapy and immunotherapy resistance in tumors. Sample time point: after trial treatment. Stated treatment: LDRT plus nivolumab, ipilimumab, low-dose cyclophosphamide and aspirin (RACIN trial). TRAV- and TRBV-specific primers were used for first-strand cDNA, which covered alpha and beta chains. Using a constant-region primer together with a V-primer adapter, TCRs were subjected to approximately 20 PCR cycles of amplification. TCRdb recomputed calls from the reads with MiXCR, one row per CDR3 protein. The sample consists of tens of thousands of distinct CDR3 sequences, under 30% of them appearing once. Material: PBMCs, obtained after low-dose radiotherapy plus immunotherapy. These receptors originate from a male donor with prostate cancer.

This clonotype was detected many times. The CDR3 spells CSARDSRLAPSSLKQYF. The CDR3 nucleotides are TGCAGTGCTAGAGATAGCCGACTAGCGCCCTCAAGTCTGAAGCAGTACTTC. The rearrangement links TRBV20-1 to TRBJ2-7; 8 bases match TRBD2. After removal of 0 bases from V and 8 bases from J, the junction contained 18 bases not matched to a gene. CDR3 length equals 17 residues. Germline V gives CDR1 DFQATT, CDR2 SNEGSKA (reference sequence).

The chain combines TRBV11-1 with TRBJ2-7, with 8 bases that match TRBD1. The J segment lost 2 bases and the V segment lost 5 bases, leaving 5 bases of the junction unmatched. Germline values: CDR1 SGHAT, CDR2 FQDESV (reference sequence). The CDR3 consists of 14 residues. The CDR3 spells CASSLRTGPYEQYF. The CDR3 DNA reads TGTGCCAGCAGCCTCCGGACAGGGCCCTACGAGCAGTACTTC.

This clonotype came up many times. The V call is TRBV27, the J call TRBJ1-1; D uncertain. Per the germline V gene, CDR1 is MNHEY and CDR2 is SMNVEV (reference sequence). V lost 5 bases to trimming and J lost 2 bases, with 15 bases between them. The CDR3 runs 15 residues. CDR3 residues: CASSTRRAENTEAFF. The CDR3 region has the DNA TGTGCCAGCAGTACTAGGAGGGCGGAAAACACTGAAGCTTTCTTT.

Comments on this clonotype: A read error is possible here, since a much larger clone lies one base away. The V gene is TRBV7-7, the J gene TRBJ2-5; 8 nucleotides agree with TRBD1. Germline CDR1 and CDR2: SSHAT and FNYEAQ (reference sequence). The CDR3 is 15 amino acids. The CDR3 DNA follows: TGTGCCAGCAGCCAAAGACAGGGGATTCAAGAGTCCCAGTACTTC. Protein: CASSQRQGIQESQYF.

As concerns this clonotype: This likely reflects a read error, since a far larger clone is one base away. The chain has TRBV6-1 and TRBJ2-1; 8 nucleotides line up with TRBD2. The germline V gene encodes CDR1 MNHNS and CDR2 SASEGT. The CDR3 is 14 amino acids. V was clipped by 5 bases and J by 7 bases; unmatched bases: 7. The CDR3 coding sequence is TGTGCCAGCAGTTCGATAGCGGGGAAAAATGAGCAGTTCTTC. Encoded protein: CASSSIAGKNEQFF.

This clonotype was found many times. This chain connects TRBV6-1 to TRBJ2-2; either TRBD1 or TRBD2 may fit D (7 bases each). This CDR3 comprises 14 residues. In germline, CDR1 is MNHNS, CDR2 SASEGT. Between the trimmed V and J ends, which lost 8 bases and 5 bases, there was a span of 15 bases. DNA of the CDR3: TGTGCCAGCCTCCTCAGGGGGGGGACCGGGGAGCTGTTTTTT. It codes for CASLLRGGTGELFF.

This clonotype was seen ten or more times. The gene calls are TRBV28 and TRBJ1-3; weak D call: TRBD1 (6 bases). The germline gives CDR1 MDHEN, CDR2 SYDVKM. This CDR3 has 15 residues. V shed 7 bases and J shed 4 bases, with 17 bases lying between them. The CDR3 region has the DNA TGTGCCAGCACCGGGACACCCTCACAAGGAAACACCATATATTTT. Its protein product is CASTGTPSQGNTIYF.

Concerning this clonotype itself: One base separates it from a far larger clone, so it is likely a read error. The genes are TRBV2 and TRBJ2-7; 12 nucleotides agree with TRBD2. With 0 bases clipped from V and 7 bases from J, the junction kept 7 bases outside the gene matches. There are 16 residues in the CDR3. CDR1 SNHLY and CDR2 FYNNEI come from the germline V gene. The DNA for the CDR3 is TGTGCCAGCAGTGAAGCGCGGGGACTAGCGGGCAATGAGCAGTACTTC. Its translation: CASSEARGLAGNEQYF.

On this clonotype itself: It differs at one base from a far larger clone, so likely a read error. This rearrangement joins TRBV12-3 or TRBV12-4 to TRBJ2-4, with 9 positions matching TRBD2. V lost 5 bases and J lost 6; bases outside the gene matches: 8. The CDR3 sequence is 15 residues long. CDR3 amino acids: CASSGRTSVGNIQYF. Written as DNA, the CDR3 is TGTGCCAGCAGTGGCAGGACTAGCGTCGGAAACATTCAGTACTTC.